What follows describes a single T cell receptor (beta chain). V shed 0 bases and J shed 0 bases, with 6 bases lying between them. Germline CDR1 is SGDLS and CDR2 is YYNGEE. The CDR3 has 14 residues. These data come from a study of T cell repertoires in ileal Crohn's disease. Described time point: neoterminal ileum biopsy at postoperative endoscopy, about 6 months after surgery. TCRdb's table, derived via immunoSEQ multiplex PCR, lists solely in-frame clones and lacks some. The sample yields 55,000 to 65,000 clones, 70% to 90% seen once. The chain uses TRBV9 and TRBJ1-1; D remains ambiguous. This TCR was recovered from an adult with Crohn's disease. The specimen was ileal tissue. The CDR3 here is CASSVDLLNTEAFF. CDR3 DNA: TGTGCCAGCAGCGTAGATCTACTGAACACTGAAGCTTTCTTT. Full variable domain (outside the CDR3, taken from reference TRBV9 and TRBJ1-1): DSGVTQTPKHLITATGQRVTLRCSPRSGDLSVYWYQQSLDQGLQFLIQYYNGEERAKGNILERFSAQQFPDLHSELNLSSLELGDSALYFCASSVDLLNTEAFFGQGTRLTVV.